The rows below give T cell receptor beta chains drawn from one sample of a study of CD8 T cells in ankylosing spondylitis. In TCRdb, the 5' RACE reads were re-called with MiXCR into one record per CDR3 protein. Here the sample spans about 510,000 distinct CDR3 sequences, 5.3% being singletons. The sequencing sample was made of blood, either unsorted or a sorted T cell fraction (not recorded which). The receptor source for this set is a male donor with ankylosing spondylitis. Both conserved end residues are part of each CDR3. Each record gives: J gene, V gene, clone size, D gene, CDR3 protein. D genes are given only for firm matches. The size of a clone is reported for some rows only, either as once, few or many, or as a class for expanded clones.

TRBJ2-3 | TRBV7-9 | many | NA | CASIPDNTDTQYF
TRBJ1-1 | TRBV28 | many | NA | CASSHRWGDTEAFF
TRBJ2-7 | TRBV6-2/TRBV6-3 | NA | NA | CASSYPAYEQYF
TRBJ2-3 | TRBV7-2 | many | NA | CASSPQVYTDTQYF
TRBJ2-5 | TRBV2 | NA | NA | CASNGLGETQYF
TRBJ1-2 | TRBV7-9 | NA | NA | CAMGPGPHRLEGYTF
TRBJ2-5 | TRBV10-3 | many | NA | CAISDEGETQYF
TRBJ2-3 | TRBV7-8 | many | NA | CASSLEQQGLRLSTDTQYF
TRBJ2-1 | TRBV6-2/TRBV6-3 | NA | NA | CASSMGTEQFF
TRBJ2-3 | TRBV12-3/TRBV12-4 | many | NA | CASSKTGTLYF
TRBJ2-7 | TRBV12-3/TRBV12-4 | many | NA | CASSPLGKTTYEQYF
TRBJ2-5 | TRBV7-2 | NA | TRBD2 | CASSLSSGGAWTQYF
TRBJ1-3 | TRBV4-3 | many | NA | CASSQEAPGASGNTIYF
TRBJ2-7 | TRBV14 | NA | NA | CASSQVRDTLREQYF
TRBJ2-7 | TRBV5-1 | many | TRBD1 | CASSPPGTGVGGEQYF
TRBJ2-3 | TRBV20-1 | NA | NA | CSAMGGRASTDTQYF
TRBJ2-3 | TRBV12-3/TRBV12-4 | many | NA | CASQQGERTDTQYF
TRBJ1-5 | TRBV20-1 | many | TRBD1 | CSAERDSSYQPQHF
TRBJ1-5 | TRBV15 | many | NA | CATSRVGEPSQPQHF
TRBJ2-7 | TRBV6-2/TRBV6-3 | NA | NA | CASSYGQGWYEQYF
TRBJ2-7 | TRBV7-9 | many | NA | CASSWGLPLSLEQYF
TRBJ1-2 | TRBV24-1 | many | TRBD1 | CATSDPGQDNYGYTF
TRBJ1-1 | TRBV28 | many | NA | CASSQGISPFF
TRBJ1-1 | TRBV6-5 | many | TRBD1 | CASSWGTGATTEAFF
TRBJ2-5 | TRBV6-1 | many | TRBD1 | CASSQQGAIETQYF
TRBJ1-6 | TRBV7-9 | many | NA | CASSSPMNSPLHF
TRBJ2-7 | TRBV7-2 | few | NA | CASRLNQGGAYEQYF
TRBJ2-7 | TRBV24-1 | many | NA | CATSEAGTVGEQYF
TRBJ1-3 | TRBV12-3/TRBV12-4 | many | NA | CASTSWGGSGNTIYF
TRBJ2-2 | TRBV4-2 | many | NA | CASSQDPSPGELFF
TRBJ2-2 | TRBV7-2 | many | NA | CASSLAPAGRLNTGELFF
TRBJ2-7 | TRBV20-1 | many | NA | CSASETAYEQYF
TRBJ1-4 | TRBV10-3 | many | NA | CAISEGSHEKLFF
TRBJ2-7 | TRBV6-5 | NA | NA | CASSYSALPNYEQYF
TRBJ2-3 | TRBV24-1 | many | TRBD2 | CATSDWSSGRTDTQYF
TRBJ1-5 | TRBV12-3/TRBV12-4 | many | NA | CASSPLRSQPQHF
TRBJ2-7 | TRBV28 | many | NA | CASSLGGAGAYEQYF
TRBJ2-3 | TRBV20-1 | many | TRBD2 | CSARSSGRADTQYF
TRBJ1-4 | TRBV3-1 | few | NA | CASSRNRGGAENEKLFF
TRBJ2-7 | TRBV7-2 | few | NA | CASSLGWRGSYEQYF
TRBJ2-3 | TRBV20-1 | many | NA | CSAHRVDTQYF
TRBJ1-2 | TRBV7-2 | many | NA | CASSLWGPDYGYTF
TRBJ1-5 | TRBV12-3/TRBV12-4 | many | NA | CASSPQGTEQPQHF
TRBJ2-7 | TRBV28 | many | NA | CASSLSGGSLYEQYF
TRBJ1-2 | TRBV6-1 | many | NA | CASSPERYLSDGYTF
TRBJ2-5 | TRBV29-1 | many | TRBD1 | CSVGADRGGETQYF
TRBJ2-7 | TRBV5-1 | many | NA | CASSSERYEQYF
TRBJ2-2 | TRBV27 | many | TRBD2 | CASSLLRGGFGELFF
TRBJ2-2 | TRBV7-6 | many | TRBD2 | CASSSGLSNTGELFF
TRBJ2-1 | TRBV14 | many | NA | CASSLPRAFSEQFF
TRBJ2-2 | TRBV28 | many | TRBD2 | CASSLRRSSGGDTGELFF
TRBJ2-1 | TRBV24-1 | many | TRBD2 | CATSSRWTSGRYEQFF
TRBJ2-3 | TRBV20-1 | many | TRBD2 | CSATSRGGSTDTQYF
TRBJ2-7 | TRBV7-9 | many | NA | CASSSRAYSNYEQYF
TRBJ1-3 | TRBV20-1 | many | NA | CSAVPQGLNSGNTIYF
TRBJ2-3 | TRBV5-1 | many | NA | CASSLVPNTDTQYF
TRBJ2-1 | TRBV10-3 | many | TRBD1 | CAIRTPGQKNNEQFF